This T cell receptor beta chain was recovered during a study of monozygotic twins with inflammatory bowel disease (dated 2019 in TCRdb). The study in broad terms: A total of roughly 28 monozygotic twin pairs were included in the full study, comprising nine German pairs (four IBD-concordant, five IBD-discordant) and 19 IBD-discordant Danish pairs. Each individual had, on average, about 151 000 unique TCRalpha sequences and 181 000 unique TCRbeta sequences available for analysis. The search for disease-associated traits relied mainly on comparing IBD patients with their genetically identical healthy co-twins within discordant pairs.

Of note for this clonotype: No cognate antigen has been identified for it.

The library came from 5' RACE. Preparation of each TCR library used approximately 3.5 ug of total RNA. For each sample, cDNA was synthesized in eight separate reactions using SMARTScribe reverse transcriptase. During cDNA synthesis, unique molecular identifiers containing a 6-nucleotide sample barcode were introduced by template switching. TCRalpha and TCRbeta cDNA was amplified in two nested PCRs of approximately 17 and 9 cycles, and bead purification was carried out after each PCR. Before amplification, cDNA was treated with uracil DNA-glycosylase and purified using the QIAquick PCR purification kit. The second PCR was the step at which Illumina TruSeq-compatible adapters and sample-specific barcodes were added. Library quality and concentration were assessed using TapeStation and Qubit, and about 5.2 ng of each library was pooled. Sequencing of the pooled libraries was done on an Illumina HiSeq2500 single-index Rapid Run using custom sequencing primers and 2 x 100 bp reads. The published analysis was carried out like this. MiGEC version 1.2.6 was used for UMI-based consensus assembly, which corrected PCR and sequencing errors. MiXCR version 2.1.1 was used to carry out V(D)J alignment, clonotype assembly and CDR3 extraction. To normalise gene usage, clonotype sharing and MAIT/NKT TCR abundance, the analysis used the top 1000, 10 000 and 20 000 clonotypes per sample. After downsampling to 27 000 UMIs, diversity was calculated as the inverse Simpson index using the vegan R package. Statistical testing used paired Mann-Whitney U tests on the discordant twin pairs and applied Benjamini-Hochberg correction for multiple testing. TCRdb reprocessed the reads and provides one entry for every CDR3 protein sequence; no DNA is given. The V and J calls come from TCRdb's annotation, not from the publication. The sample table records 300,000 to 350,000 distinct CDR3 sequences. Around 2% of the sample lies in the top ten.

Including cysteine and phenylalanine, the CDR3 has 15 amino acids. DNA was not recorded. The germline V gene gives CDR1 as SGDLS and CDR2 as YYNGEE. Summary of the overall study and its limitations: Measured by the inverse Simpson index, TCRbeta repertoire diversity was lower in IBD patients than in their healthy co-twins. Because patients were on differing immunosuppressive treatments, the repertoires may have picked up extra background noise and inter-individual variability. No single strong signal or clonotype linked to IBD turned up in the results, so the idea that one exists was not supported. Compared with healthy twins, IBD patients had fewer clonotypes in common with other individuals, a difference most pronounced in patients showing signs of disease activity. The analysis was unable to tell different T cell subtypes apart. Repertoire similarity did not differ between concordant and discordant twins, which could be due to limited statistical power.

A roughly 2.6 ml peripheral blood sample was drawn into PAXgene tubes per donor and stored at -80°C. Without T cell sorting, total RNA was isolated from whole blood using the PAXgene blood miRNA kit on an automated QIAcube. Peripheral blood from monozygotic twin pairs, either concordant or discordant for inflammatory bowel disease, underwent deep TCRalpha and TCRbeta repertoire profiling that used unique molecular barcoding. Smoking habits were recorded for all twin pairs, and each individual was classified as a current, former or never smoker. In this chain, TRBV9 is recombined with TRBJ2-1; TCRdb calls TRBD1, which cannot be checked without DNA. The sequenced sample was blood. The sequence derives from a human donor with ulcerative colitis or Crohn's disease, or a healthy co-twin of an affected twin (not recorded which). CDR3 protein: CASSVVSGTDNEQFF.